A selection of T cell receptor beta chains follows, all from one sample in a study of blood T cell repertoires in COVID-19. The repertoire was sequenced with immunoSEQ multiplex PCR; TCRdb's copy has only in-frame clones and lacks some. The top ten hold more than 4.5% of the sample, which has about 200,000 clones, less than 85% seen once. Sequenced material: PBMCs or T cells enriched from blood (not recorded which). The receptors were gathered from a woman aged 55-70 years with acute COVID-19. Both conserved end residues are part of each CDR3. A D gene is named only where the DNA matches it firmly. Not every row has a clone size; where given, it reads once, few, many or a size class.

>TRBJ2-5|TRBD1|-|TRBV27
CASRRSDREETQYF
>TRBJ2-3|-|-|TRBV7-2
CASSLDGLLNTDTQYF
>TRBJ2-7|-|-|TRBV24-1
CATSGLTGREQYF
>TRBJ2-1|-|-|TRBV15
CATSRDLTGQFF
>TRBJ2-2|TRBD1|-|TRBV18
CASSPLSPGQGRFGTGELFF
>TRBJ1-2|TRBD1|-|TRBV28
CASSQGQGAFDGYTF
>TRBJ1-3|-|-|TRBV15
CATSLRRAGNTIYF
>TRBJ2-5|-|-|TRBV15
CATSRAGETQYF
>TRBJ1-4|TRBD1|-|TRBV28
CASSLSGTGNEKLFF
>TRBJ2-7|TRBD1|-|TRBV10-3
CAISDRTGEEKQYF
>TRBJ2-7|TRBD1|-|TRBV7-2
CASSLARGRREQYF
>TRBJ2-7|-|-|TRBV7-2
CASSFRFSYEQYF
>TRBJ2-1|TRBD2|once|TRBV3-1/TRBV3-2
CASSQDLAGAYNEQFF
>TRBJ1-3|-|-|TRBV7-9
CASSSKQALFGNTIYF
>TRBJ2-1|-|-|TRBV5-6
CASSQDREGDEQFF
>TRBJ1-3|-|-|TRBV30
CAWSIGGNTIYF
>TRBJ2-3|-|-|TRBV11-2
CASSLRGASSTDTQYF
>TRBJ2-1|TRBD2|few|TRBV4-3
CASSQEVLAGHEQFF
>TRBJ2-5|-|-|TRBV2
CASSEIPNQETQYF
>TRBJ1-4|-|-|TRBV6-5
CASSWTPSNEKLFF
>TRBJ2-1|TRBD2|-|TRBV5-1
CASSLGAGGSYNEQFF
>TRBJ2-5|TRBD1|-|TRBV5-8
CASSLGGTAQETQYF
>TRBJ2-2|-|-|TRBV5-4
CASSPEFGELFF
>TRBJ1-5|-|-|TRBV7-2
CASSQRGYSNQPQHF
>TRBJ2-1|-|-|TRBV9
CASSARGGGTYNEQFF
>TRBJ1-2|TRBD1|-|TRBV28
CASSLGQGRAYGYTF
>TRBJ2-3|-|-|TRBV4-3
CASSHKGPTDTQYF
>TRBJ2-1|TRBD2|-|TRBV14
CASSHPGGSGYEQFF
>TRBJ2-1|-|medium-sized|TRBV2
CASSGGFNEQFF
>TRBJ1-2|TRBD1|-|TRBV28
CASRIRDSPLGYGYTF
>TRBJ2-1|-|few|TRBV28
CAISGGLLYNEQFF
>TRBJ2-1|TRBD2|-|TRBV5-4
CASRPSGGALEEQFF
>TRBJ2-7|-|-|TRBV27
CASAANYEQYF
>TRBJ1-6|-|-|TRBV9
CASSPEEWKSPLHF
>TRBJ2-1|-|once|TRBV2
CASRRLDDEQFF
>TRBJ2-2|-|-|TRBV12-3/TRBV12-4
CASSLPAGELFF
>TRBJ1-5|-|-|TRBV28
CASSLDGAQHF
>TRBJ1-2|TRBD1|-|TRBV9
CASSPRPGQISLYGYTF
>TRBJ1-2|-|-|TRBV11-2
CASSSTGTYGYTF
>TRBJ2-7|-|-|TRBV19
CATSQGTGSYEQYF